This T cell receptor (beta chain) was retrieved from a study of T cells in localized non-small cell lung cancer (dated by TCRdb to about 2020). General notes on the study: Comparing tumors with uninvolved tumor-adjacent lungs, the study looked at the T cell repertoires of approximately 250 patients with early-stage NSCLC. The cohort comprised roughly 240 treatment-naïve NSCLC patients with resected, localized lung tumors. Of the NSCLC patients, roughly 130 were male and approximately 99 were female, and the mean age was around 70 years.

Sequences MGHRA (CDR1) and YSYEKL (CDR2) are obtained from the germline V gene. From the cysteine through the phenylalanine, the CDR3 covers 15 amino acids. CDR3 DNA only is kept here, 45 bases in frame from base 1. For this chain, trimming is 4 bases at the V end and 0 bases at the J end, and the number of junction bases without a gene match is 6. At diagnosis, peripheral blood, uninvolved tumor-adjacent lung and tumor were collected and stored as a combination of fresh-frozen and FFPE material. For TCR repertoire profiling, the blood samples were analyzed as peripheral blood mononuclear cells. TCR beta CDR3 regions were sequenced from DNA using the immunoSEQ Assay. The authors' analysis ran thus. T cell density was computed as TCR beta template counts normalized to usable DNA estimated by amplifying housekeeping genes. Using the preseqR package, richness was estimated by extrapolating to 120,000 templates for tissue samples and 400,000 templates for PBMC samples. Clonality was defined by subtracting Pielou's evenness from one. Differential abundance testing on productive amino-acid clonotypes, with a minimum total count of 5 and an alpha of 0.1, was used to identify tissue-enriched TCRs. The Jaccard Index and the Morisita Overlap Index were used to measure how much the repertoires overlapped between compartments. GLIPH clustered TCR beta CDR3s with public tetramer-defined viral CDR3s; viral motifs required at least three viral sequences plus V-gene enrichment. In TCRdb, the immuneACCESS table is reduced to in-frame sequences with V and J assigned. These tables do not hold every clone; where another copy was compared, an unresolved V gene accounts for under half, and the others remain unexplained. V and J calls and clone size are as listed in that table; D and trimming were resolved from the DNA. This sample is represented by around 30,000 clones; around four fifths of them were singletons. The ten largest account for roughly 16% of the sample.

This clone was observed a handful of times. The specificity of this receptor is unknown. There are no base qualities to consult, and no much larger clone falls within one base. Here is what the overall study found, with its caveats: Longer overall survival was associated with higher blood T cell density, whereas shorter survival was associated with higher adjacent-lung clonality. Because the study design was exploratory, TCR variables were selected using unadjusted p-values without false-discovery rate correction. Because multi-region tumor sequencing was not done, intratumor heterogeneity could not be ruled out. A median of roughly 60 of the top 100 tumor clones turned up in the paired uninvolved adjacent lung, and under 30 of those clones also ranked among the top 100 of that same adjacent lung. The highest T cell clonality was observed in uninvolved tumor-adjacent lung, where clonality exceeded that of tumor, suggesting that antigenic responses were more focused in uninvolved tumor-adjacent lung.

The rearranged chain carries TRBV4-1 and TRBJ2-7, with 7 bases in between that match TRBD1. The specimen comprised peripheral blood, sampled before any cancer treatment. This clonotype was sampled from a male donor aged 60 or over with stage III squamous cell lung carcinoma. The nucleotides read TGCGCCAGCAGCCCCGGGACAGAGAACTCCTACGAGCAGTACTTC. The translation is CASSPGTENSYEQYF.